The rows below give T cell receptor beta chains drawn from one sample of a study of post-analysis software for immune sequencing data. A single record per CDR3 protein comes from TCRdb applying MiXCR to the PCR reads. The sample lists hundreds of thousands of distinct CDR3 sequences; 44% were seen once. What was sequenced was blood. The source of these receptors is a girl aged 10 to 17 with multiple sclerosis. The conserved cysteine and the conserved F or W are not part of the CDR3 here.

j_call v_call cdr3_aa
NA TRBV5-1 ASSERGRVLNSYEQY
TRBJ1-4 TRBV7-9 ASSLNPLLTNEKLF
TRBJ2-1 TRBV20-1 GARFTGTSVYNEQF
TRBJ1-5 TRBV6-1 ASSEARRKSYSNQPQH
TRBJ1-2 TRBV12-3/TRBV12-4 ASSFADTYT
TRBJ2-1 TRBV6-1 ASSETFGTLDEQF
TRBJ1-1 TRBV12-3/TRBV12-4 ASTLNLNTEAF
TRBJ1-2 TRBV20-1 SAREGGGDGYT
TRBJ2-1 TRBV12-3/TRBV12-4 ASSFLTRSSYNEQF
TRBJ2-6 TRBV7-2 ASSGRTGTGANVLT
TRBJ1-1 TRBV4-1 ASRHPLDKNTEAF
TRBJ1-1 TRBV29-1 SVAPGLNTEAF
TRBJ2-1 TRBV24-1 ATSAVASNEQF
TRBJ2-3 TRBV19 ASSISGKRSTDTQY
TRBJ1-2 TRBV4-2 ASSQDRGSDYGYT
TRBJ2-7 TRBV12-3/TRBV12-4 ASSFAGPSYEQY
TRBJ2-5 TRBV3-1 ASRGQDPETQY